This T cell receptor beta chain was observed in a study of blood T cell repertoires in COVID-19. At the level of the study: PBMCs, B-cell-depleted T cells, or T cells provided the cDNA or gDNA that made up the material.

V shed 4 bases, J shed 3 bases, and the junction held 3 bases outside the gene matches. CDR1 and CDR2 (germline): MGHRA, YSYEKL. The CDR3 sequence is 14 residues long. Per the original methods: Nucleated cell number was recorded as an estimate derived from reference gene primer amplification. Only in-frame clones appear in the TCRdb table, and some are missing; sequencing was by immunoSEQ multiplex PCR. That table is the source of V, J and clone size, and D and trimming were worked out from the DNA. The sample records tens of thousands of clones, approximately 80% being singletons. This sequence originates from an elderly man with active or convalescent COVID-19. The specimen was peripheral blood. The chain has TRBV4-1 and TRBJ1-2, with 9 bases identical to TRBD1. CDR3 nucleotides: TGCGCCAGCAGCCGGCGGGACAGGGACTATGGCTACACCTTC. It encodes CASSRRDRDYGYTF.